The 5 T cell receptor beta chains listed next were all sequenced from one sample in a study of PD-L1 blockade in urothelial cancer (dated by TCRdb to the late 2010s). Library creation used the immunoSEQ multiplex PCR assay. TCRdb retrieved this table from immuneACCESS and kept in-frame rearrangements only. Not all clones are present; in checked studies, unresolved V genes account for under half, and no reason is known for the remainder. This sample gives 120,000 or so clones in total; about 82% of them show up just once. The top ten hold roughly 2.6% of the sample. The meaning of the sample's time point label: peripheral blood 6 weeks after treatment start. The source was PBMCs, collected around atezolizumab (anti-PD-L1) treatment. These receptors originate from a man over 45 with urothelial cancer.

The table lists this clone with a few counts. The chain has TRBV7-2 and TRBJ1-2; 8 bases are a match to TRBD1. Trimming took 5 bases from V and 4 from J; bases not matched to a gene: 6. This CDR3 is 14 amino acids long. Germline V lookup: CDR1 SGHTA, CDR2 FQGNSA. CDR3 amino acids: CASSQGQGFYGYTF. CDR3 DNA: TGTGCCAGCAGCCAAGGACAGGGCTTCTATGGCTACACCTTC.

The chain combines TRBV19 with TRBJ1-5; D remains ambiguous. Germline lookup yields CDR1 LNHDA and CDR2 SQIVND (reference sequence). The CDR3 is 14 amino acids. Trimming shortened V by 9 bases and J by 0 bases, and 12 bases separated the two germline ends. The CDR3 region has the DNA TGTGCCAGCGGGCGGGGTTATAGCAATCAGCCCCAGCATTTT. Translated, it gives CASGRGYSNQPQHF.

The CDR3 nucleotides read TGTGCCAGCAGTGTGGGGGGAGATAATTCACCCCTCCACTTT. Residues: CASSVGGDNSPLHF. The chain uses TRBV2 and TRBJ1-6, with D perhaps matching TRBD1 (5 bases). This CDR3 has 14 residues. Looked up from germline, CDR1 is SNHLY and CDR2 is FYNNEI. V was pared by 4 bases and J by 5 bases, with 9 bases between.

The gene calls are TRBV18 and TRBJ2-3, with D unclear. This CDR3 is built from 12 residues. With 5 bases removed from V and 5 bases from J, the gap between germline ends came to 8 bases. Per germline, CDR1 KGHSH and CDR2 LQKENI. The CDR3 DNA reads as TGTGCCAGCTCAGAGTTGATAGATACGCAGTATTTT. Protein: CASSELIDTQYF.

The chain has TRBV7-3 and TRBJ2-1, with D perhaps TRBD1 (5 bases). V gave up 5 bases and J gave up 6 bases, with 11 bases separating them. There are 13 residues in the CDR3. The germline CDR1 and CDR2 sequences are SGHTA and FQGTGA. CDR3 sequence reads: CASSLWQGNEQFF. CDR3 DNA sequence: TGTGCCAGCAGCCTATGGCAGGGCAATGAGCAGTTCTTC.